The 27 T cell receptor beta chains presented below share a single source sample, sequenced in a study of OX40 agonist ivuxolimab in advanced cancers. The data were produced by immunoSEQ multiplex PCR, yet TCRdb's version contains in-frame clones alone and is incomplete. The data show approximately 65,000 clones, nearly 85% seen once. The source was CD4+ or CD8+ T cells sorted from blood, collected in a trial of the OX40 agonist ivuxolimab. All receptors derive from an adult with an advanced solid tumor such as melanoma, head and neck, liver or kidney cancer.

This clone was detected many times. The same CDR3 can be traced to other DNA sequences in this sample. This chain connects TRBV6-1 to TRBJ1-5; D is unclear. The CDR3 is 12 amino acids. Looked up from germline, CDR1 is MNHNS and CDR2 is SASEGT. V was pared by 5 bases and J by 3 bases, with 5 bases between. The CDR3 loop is CASSRDNQPQHF. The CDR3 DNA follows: TGTGCCAGCAGTAGGGACAATCAGCCCCAGCATTTT.

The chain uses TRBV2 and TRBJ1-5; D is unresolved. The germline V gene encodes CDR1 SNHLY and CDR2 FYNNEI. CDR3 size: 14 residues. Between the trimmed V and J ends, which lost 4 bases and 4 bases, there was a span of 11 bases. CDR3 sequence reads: CASSARSRNQPQHF. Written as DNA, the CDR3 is TGTGCCAGCAGTGCCCGGTCGCGGAATCAGCCCCAGCATTTT.

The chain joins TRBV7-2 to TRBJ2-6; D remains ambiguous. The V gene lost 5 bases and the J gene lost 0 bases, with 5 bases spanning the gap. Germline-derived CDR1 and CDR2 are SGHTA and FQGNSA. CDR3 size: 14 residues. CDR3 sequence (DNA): TGTGCCAGCAGCCTGATCTCTGGGGCCAACGTCCTGACTTTC. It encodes CASSLISGANVLTF.

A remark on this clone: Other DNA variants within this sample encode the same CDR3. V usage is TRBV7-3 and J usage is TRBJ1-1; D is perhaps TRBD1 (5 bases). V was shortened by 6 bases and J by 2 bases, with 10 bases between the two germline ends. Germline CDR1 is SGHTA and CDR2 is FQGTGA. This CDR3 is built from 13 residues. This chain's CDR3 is CASRLRANTEAFF. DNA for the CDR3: TGTGCCAGCAGGCTCAGGGCCAACACTGAAGCTTTCTTT.

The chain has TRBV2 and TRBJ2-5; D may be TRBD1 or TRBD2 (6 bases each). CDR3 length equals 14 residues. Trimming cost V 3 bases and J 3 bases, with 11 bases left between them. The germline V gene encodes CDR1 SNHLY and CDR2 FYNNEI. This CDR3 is CASSEERGEETQYF. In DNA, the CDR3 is TGTGCCAGCAGTGAGGAAAGGGGGGAAGAGACCCAGTACTTC.

CDR3 DNA sequence: TGTGCCAGTAGTATAGTGGGGCCCCTCAACACTGAAGCTTTCTTT. It yields the protein CASSIVGPLNTEAFF. The rearrangement joins TRBV19 to TRBJ1-1; weak D call: TRBD1 (5 bases). CDR3 length: 15 residues. V was shortened by 1 base and J by 2 bases, with 11 bases between the two germline ends. Per the germline V gene, CDR1 is LNHDA and CDR2 is SQIVND (reference sequence).

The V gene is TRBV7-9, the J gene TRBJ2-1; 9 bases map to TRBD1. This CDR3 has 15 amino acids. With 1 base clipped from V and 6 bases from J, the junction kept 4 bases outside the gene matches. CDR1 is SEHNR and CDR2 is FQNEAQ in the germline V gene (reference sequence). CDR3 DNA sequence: TGTGCCAGCAGCTTAGGGACAGGGGACCGCAATGAGCAGTTCTTC. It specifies CASSLGTGDRNEQFF.

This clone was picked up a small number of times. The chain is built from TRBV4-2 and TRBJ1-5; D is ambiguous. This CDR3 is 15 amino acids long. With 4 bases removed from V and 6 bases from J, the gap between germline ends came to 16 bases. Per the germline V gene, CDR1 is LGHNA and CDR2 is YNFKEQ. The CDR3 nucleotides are TGTGCCAGCAGCCCACAGCAGACGGAGGCTCAGCCCCAGCATTTT. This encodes CASSPQQTEAQPQHF.

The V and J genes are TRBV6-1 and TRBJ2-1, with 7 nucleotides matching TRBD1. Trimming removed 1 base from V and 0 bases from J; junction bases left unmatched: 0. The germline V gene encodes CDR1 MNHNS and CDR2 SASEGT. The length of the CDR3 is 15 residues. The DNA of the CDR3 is TGTGCCAGCAGTGAAGGGACAGGCTCCTACAATGAGCAGTTCTTC. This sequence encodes CASSEGTGSYNEQFF.

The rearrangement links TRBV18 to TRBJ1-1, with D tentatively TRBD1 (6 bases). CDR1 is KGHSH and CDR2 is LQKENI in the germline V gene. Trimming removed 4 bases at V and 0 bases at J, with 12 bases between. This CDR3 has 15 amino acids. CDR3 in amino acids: CASSQLTGVNTEAFF. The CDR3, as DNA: TGTGCCAGCTCACAGCTGACAGGAGTGAACACTGAAGCTTTCTTT. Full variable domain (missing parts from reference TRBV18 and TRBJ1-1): NAGVMQNPRHLVRRRGQEARLRCSPMKGHSHVYWYRQLPEEGLKFMVYLQKENIIDESGMPKERFSAEFPKEGPSILRIQQVVRGDSAAYFCASSQLTGVNTEAFFGQGTRLTVV.

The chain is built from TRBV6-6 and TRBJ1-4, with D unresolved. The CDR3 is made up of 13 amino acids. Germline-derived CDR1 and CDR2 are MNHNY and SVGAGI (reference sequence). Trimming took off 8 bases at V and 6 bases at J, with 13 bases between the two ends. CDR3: CASSLIADEKLFF. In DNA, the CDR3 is TGTGCCAGCTCGCTAATCGCGGATGAAAAACTGTTTTTT.

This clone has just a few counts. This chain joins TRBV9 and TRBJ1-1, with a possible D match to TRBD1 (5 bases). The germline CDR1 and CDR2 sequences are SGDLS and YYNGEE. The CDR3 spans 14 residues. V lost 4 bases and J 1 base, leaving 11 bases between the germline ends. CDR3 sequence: CASSLWGENTEAFF. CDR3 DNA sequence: TGTGCCAGCAGCCTCTGGGGGGAGAACACTGAAGCTTTCTTT.

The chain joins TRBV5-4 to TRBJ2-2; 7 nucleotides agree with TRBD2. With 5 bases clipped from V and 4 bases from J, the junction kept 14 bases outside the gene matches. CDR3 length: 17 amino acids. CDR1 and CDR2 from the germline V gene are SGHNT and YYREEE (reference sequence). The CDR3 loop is CASRRRVGGVGTGELFF. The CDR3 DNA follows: TGTGCCAGCAGGCGCCGAGTTGGGGGGGTAGGCACCGGGGAGCTGTTTTTT. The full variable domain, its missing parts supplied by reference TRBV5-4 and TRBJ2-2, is ETGVTQSPTHLIKTRGQQVTLRCSSQSGHNTVSWYQQALGQGPQFIFQYYREEENGRGNFPPRFSGLQFPNYSSELNVNALELDDSALYLCASRRRVGGVGTGELFFGEGSRLTVL.

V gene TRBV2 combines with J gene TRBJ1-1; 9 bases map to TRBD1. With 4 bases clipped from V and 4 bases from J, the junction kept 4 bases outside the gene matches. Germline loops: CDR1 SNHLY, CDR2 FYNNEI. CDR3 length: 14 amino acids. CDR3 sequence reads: CASSVRQGGTEAFF. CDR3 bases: TGTGCCAGCAGTGTGCGACAGGGGGGCACTGAAGCTTTCTTT.

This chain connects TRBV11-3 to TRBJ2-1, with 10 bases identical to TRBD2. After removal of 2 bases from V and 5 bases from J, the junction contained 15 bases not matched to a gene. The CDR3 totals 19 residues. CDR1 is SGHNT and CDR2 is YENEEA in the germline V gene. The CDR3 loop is CASSLFTYASGSFNNEQFF. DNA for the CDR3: TGTGCCAGCAGCTTATTTACGTACGCTAGCGGGAGTTTCAACAATGAGCAGTTCTTC.

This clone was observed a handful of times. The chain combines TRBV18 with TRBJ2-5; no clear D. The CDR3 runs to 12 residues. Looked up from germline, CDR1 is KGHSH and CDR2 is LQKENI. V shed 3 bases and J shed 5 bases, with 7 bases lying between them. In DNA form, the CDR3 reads TGTGCCAGCTCACCTGACGGGGAGACCCAGTACTTC. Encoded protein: CASSPDGETQYF.

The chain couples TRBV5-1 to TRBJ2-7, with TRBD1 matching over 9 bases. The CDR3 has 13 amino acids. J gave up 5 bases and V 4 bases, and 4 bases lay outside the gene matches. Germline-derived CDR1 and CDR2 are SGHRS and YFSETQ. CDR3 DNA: TGCGCCAGCAGCCGGACAGGGGATGACGAGCAGTACTTC. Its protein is CASSRTGDDEQYF.

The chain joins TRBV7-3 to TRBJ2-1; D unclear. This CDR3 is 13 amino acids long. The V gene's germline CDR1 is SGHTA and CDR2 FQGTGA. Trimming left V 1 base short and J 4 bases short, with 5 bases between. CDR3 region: CASSLMGYNEQFF. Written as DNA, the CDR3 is TGTGCCAGCAGCTTAATGGGGTACAATGAGCAGTTCTTC.

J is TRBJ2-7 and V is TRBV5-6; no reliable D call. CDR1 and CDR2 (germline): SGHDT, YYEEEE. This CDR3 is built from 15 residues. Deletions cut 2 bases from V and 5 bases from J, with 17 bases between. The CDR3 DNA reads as TGTGCCAGCAGCTTAGAGACGTTCGCTTTGGACGAGCAGTACTTC. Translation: CASSLETFALDEQYF.

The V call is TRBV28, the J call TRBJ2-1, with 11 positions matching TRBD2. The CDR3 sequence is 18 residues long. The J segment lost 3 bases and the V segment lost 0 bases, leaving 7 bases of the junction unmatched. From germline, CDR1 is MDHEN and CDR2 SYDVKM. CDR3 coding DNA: TGTGCCAGCAGTTTATGGTCTGGTAGCGGGAGGGTCTACAATGAGCAGTTCTTC. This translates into CASSLWSGSGRVYNEQFF.

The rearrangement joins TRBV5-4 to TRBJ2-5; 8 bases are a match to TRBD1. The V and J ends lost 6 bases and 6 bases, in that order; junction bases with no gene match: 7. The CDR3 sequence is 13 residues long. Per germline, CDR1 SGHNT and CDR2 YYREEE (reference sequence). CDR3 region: CASTKQGEQTQYF. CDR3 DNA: TGTGCCAGCACCAAACAGGGGGAACAGACCCAGTACTTC. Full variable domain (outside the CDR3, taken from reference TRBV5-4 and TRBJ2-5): ETGVTQSPTHLIKTRGQQVTLRCSSQSGHNTVSWYQQALGQGPQFIFQYYREEENGRGNFPPRFSGLQFPNYSSELNVNALELDDSALYLCASTKQGEQTQYFGPGTRLLVL.

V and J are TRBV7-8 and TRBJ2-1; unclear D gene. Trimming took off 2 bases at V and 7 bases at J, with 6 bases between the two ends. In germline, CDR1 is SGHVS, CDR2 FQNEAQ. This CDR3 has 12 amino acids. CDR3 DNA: TGTGCCAGCAGCTTAAAGGGTAATGAGCAGTTCTTC. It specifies CASSLKGNEQFF.

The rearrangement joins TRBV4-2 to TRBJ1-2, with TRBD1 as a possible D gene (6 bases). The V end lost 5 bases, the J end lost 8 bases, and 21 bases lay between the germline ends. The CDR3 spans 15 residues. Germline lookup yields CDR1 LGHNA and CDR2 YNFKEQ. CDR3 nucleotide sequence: TGTGCCAGCAGCAAATTGGGGGGCGCTTATAGAGGCTACACCTTC. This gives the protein CASSKLGGAYRGYTF.

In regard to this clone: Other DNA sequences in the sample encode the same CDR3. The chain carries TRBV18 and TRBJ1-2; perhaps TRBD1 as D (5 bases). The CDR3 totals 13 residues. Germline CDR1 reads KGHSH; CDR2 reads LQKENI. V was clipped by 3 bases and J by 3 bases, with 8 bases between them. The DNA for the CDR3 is TGTGCCAGCTCACCCGGGGGTCACTATGGCTACACCTTC. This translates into CASSPGGHYGYTF.

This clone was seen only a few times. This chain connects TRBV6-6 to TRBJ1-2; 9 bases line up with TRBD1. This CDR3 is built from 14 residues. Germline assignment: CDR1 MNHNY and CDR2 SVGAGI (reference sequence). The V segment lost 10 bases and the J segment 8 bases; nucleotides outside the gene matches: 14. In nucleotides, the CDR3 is TGTGCCACATATGAAGTGGGACAGGGATTAGGCTACACCTTC. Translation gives CATYEVGQGLGYTF.

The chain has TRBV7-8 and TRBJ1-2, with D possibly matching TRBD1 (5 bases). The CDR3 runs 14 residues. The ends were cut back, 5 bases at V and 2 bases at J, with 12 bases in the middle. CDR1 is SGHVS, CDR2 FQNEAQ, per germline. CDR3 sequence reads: CASSPGRLNYGYTF. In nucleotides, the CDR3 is TGTGCCAGCAGCCCGGGACGGCTGAACTATGGCTACACCTTC.

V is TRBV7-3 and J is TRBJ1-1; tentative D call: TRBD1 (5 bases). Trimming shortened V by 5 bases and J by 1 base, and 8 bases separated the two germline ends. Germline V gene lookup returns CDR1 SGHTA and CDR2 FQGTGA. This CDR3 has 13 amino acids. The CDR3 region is CASSTGPNTEAFF. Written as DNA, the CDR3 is TGTGCCAGCAGCACGGGACCGAACACTGAAGCTTTCTTT.